Below are 29 T cell receptor beta chains sequenced from a single sample in a study of CD8 T cells in ankylosing spondylitis. General observations from the study: Typical of ankylosing spondylitis blood, it appeared, was a TCR beta motif of roughly eight highly homologous variants.

TCRdb re-analysed the 5' RACE reads in MiXCR, keeping a single row per CDR3 protein. The repertoire includes a few hundred thousand distinct CDR3 sequences, approximately 17% of them detected once, and just over 1% sits in the top ten. These receptors are not linked to any known antigen. The specimen sequenced was blood, either unsorted or a sorted T cell fraction (not recorded which). The receptors derive from a male donor with ankylosing spondylitis.

This clonotype occurred once. The V and J genes are TRBV6-1 and TRBJ2-5; 8 bases map to TRBD1. Losses at the gene ends were 3 bases for V and 5 bases for J; bases not matched to a gene: 8. Germline V gene sequence: CDR1 MNHNS, CDR2 SASEGT. CDR3 size: 15 residues. The CDR3 here is CASSEDPGGGETQYF. The CDR3 bases are TGTGCCAGCAGTGAGGACCCAGGGGGCGGGGAGACCCAGTACTTC.

Ten or more counts support this clonotype. The chain joins TRBV20-1 to TRBJ2-7; 8 bases fit TRBD2. V lost 0 bases and J lost 2; bases outside the gene matches: 6. The CDR3 runs to 15 residues. Germline assignment: CDR1 DFQATT and CDR2 SNEGSKA (reference sequence). CDR3 sequence reads: CSAREIAGRAYEQYF. As DNA, the CDR3 is TGCAGTGCTAGAGAAATAGCGGGACGGGCCTACGAGCAGTACTTC.

The rearrangement uses TRBV20-1 and TRBJ1-2; the match to TRBD1 covers 9 bases. The J segment lost 2 bases and the V segment lost 5 bases, leaving 9 bases of the junction unmatched. The CDR3 length is 15 residues. Germline-derived CDR1 and CDR2 are DFQATT and SNEGSKA (reference sequence). CDR3 DNA sequence: TGCAGTGCTGTGCTGGGACAGGGTGGGAACTATGGCTACACCTTC. This encodes CSAVLGQGGNYGYTF.

The chain links TRBV4-1 to TRBJ2-3; D is ambiguous. The CDR3 loop spans 14 amino acids. Germline values: CDR1 MGHRA, CDR2 YSYEKL. Trimming stripped 0 bases from V and 3 bases from J, with 7 bases between. CDR3 coding DNA: TGCGCCAGCAGCCAAGATAGTGGGACAGATACGCAGTATTTT. Amino acid sequence: CASSQDSGTDTQYF.

This clonotype came up a few times. V usage is TRBV20-1 and J usage is TRBJ1-6; the D is unclear. Germline V gives CDR1 DFQATT, CDR2 SNEGSKA (reference sequence). This CDR3 is built from 14 residues. Trimming left V 3 bases short and J 5 bases short, with 11 bases between. CDR3 DNA sequence: TGCAGTGCTAGGGCGGGCACAGATAATTCACCCCTCCACTTT. Its protein is CSARAGTDNSPLHF.

A few counts support this clonotype. The chain recombines TRBV20-1 with TRBJ2-4; 9 bases map to TRBD2. CDR1 is DFQATT, CDR2 SNEGSKA, per germline (reference sequence). Trimming removed 6 bases from V and 1 base from J; junction bases left unmatched: 13. CDR3 length equals 17 residues. CDR3 DNA sequence: TGCAGTGCGAACAGGCGGGGGGGCTCAGAGGCCAAAAACATTCAGTACTTC. It translates to CSANRRGGSEAKNIQYF.

This rearrangement joins TRBV27 to TRBJ1-6; D not resolved. The ends were cut back, 6 bases at V and 5 bases at J, with 5 bases in the middle. Germline lookup yields CDR1 MNHEY and CDR2 SMNVEV (reference sequence). The CDR3 totals 12 residues. This chain's CDR3 is CASRGNNSPLHF. The CDR3 DNA follows: TGTGCCAGCAGGGGTAATAATTCACCCCTCCACTTT.

This clonotype was detected a few times. The rearrangement joins TRBV29-1 to TRBJ1-2; weak D call: TRBD1 (5 bases). Trimming cost V 1 base and J 3 bases, with 18 bases left between them. Germline lookup yields CDR1 SQVTM and CDR2 ANQGSEA. The CDR3 is 16 amino acids. The CDR3 coding sequence is TGCAGCGTTGAAGGTTTGGGTGCAGGGAAAGACTATGGCTACACCTTC. Its translation is CSVEGLGAGKDYGYTF.

This clonotype was observed many times. The chain is built from TRBV7-9 and TRBJ2-1; D gene ambiguous. This CDR3 contains 11 residues. Germline-derived CDR1 and CDR2 are SEHNR and FQNEAQ (reference sequence). The germline V and J ends were trimmed by 5 bases and 10 bases, with 9 bases remaining between them. CDR3 loop: CASSPSWEQFF. As DNA, the CDR3 is TGTGCCAGCAGCCCCTCATGGGAGCAGTTCTTC. Full variable domain (outside the CDR3, taken from reference TRBV7-9 and TRBJ2-1): DTGVSQNPRHKITKRGQNVTFRCDPISEHNRLYWYRQTLGQGPEFLTYFQNEAQLEKSRLLSDRFSAERPKGSFSTLEIQRTEQGDSAMYLCASSPSWEQFFGPGTRLTVL.

V is TRBV5-1 and J is TRBJ2-5; 7 bases agree with TRBD2. The CDR3 contains 16 residues. V was pared by 0 bases and J by 5 bases, with 10 bases of the junction left unmatched. Germline V gene sequence: CDR1 SGHRS, CDR2 YFSETQ. CDR3 sequence: CASSLDLAGAVETQYF. As DNA, the CDR3 is TGCGCCAGCAGCTTGGATCTGGCGGGAGCAGTGGAGACCCAGTACTTC.

This clonotype was counted only a few times. In nucleotides, the CDR3 is TGCGCCAGCAGCTCGACTTACACGAGGACCGGGGAGCTGTTTTTT. It encodes CASSSTYTRTGELFF. The chain combines TRBV5-1 with TRBJ2-2; D remains unclear. The CDR3 spans 15 residues. Germline lookup yields CDR1 SGHRS and CDR2 YFSETQ. V was shortened by 3 bases and J by 5 bases, with 14 bases between the two germline ends.

This clonotype has just a few counts. The chain joins TRBV24-1 to TRBJ2-1; D remains unclear. The germline V gene has CDR1 KGHDR and CDR2 SFDVKD. The CDR3 runs to 16 residues. Deletions cut 3 bases from V and 0 bases from J, with 11 bases between. CDR3 coding DNA: TGTGCCACCAGTGATAGGGCGCCGAGCTCCTACAATGAGCAGTTCTTC. Translating gives CATSDRAPSSYNEQFF.

This clonotype has ten or more counts. The chain couples TRBV30 to TRBJ1-5, with D uncertain. The germline V gene has CDR1 GTSNPN and CDR2 SVGIG (reference sequence). Trimming cost V 1 base and J 0 bases, with 10 bases left between them. There are 15 residues in the CDR3. CDR3 sequence reads: CAWSARGPSNQPQHF. The DNA for the CDR3 is TGTGCCTGGAGTGCCAGAGGCCCTAGCAATCAGCCCCAGCATTTT.

This clonotype occurred many times. The chain links TRBV4-3 to TRBJ1-4; the D gene is possibly TRBD1 (5 bases). With 0 bases removed from V and 6 bases from J, the gap between germline ends came to 11 bases. Germline CDR1 reads LGHNA; CDR2 reads YSLEER. The CDR3 sequence is 15 residues long. CDR3 amino acids: CASSQDRGSDEKLFF. The CDR3 nucleotides read TGCGCCAGCAGCCAAGATCGGGGCAGCGATGAAAAACTGTTTTTT.

This rearrangement joins TRBV20-1 to TRBJ2-7; TRBD2 agrees at 10 bases. The CDR3 spans 18 residues. Trimming at V came to 3 bases and at J to 0 bases, leaving 14 bases not matched to a gene. Germline V gene data show CDR1 as DFQATT and CDR2 as SNEGSKA (reference sequence). CDR3 nucleotides: TGCAGTGCTAGTACCCTAGCGGGAGATAAACACAACTCCTACGAGCAGTACTTC. This codes for CSASTLAGDKHNSYEQYF.

The chain joins TRBV4-2 to TRBJ2-7; TRBD1 matches at 8 bases. The CDR3 has 15 amino acids. The V gene's germline CDR1 is LGHNA and CDR2 YNFKEQ. The ends lost 4 bases at V and 7 bases at J; junction bases unmatched: 12. The CDR3 reads CASSRTGTGLGEQYF. For the CDR3, the DNA is TGTGCCAGCAGCCGTACCGGGACAGGCTTAGGGGAGCAGTACTTC.

This chain links TRBV18 with TRBJ2-3; D gene ambiguous. Deletions cut 4 bases from V and 6 bases from J, with 11 bases between. This CDR3 comprises 13 residues. Germline CDR1 is KGHSH and CDR2 is LQKENI. CDR3 in DNA: TGTGCCAGCTCACAGGTTTGGGCGGATACGCAGTATTTT. Its translation is CASSQVWADTQYF.

By proportion, this clonotype is medium-sized (0.01 to 0.1%). The rearrangement links TRBV10-3 to TRBJ2-1; D is perhaps TRBD1 or TRBD2 (5 bases each). Looked up from germline, CDR1 is ENHRY and CDR2 is SYGVKD. The CDR3 sequence is 14 residues long. Trimming pared 4 bases from V and 5 bases from J, leaving 12 bases between. CDR3 protein: CAISAGLDNNEQFF. DNA for the CDR3: TGTGCCATCAGTGCGGGGCTAGACAACAATGAGCAGTTCTTC.

The chain recombines TRBV20-1 with TRBJ2-1; D call uncertain. The CDR3 runs 13 residues. V was shortened by 3 bases and J by 0 bases, with 6 bases between the two germline ends. Germline CDR1 is DFQATT and CDR2 is SNEGSKA (reference sequence). CDR3 region: CSASPHSYNEQFF. As DNA, the CDR3 is TGCAGTGCTAGCCCTCACTCCTACAATGAGCAGTTCTTC.

This clonotype occurred many times. The CDR3, as DNA: TGCAGTGCCAGTAGCGGCCAGACCAGCGCCGGGGAGCTGTTTTTT. This sequence encodes CSASSGQTSAGELFF. The chain recombines TRBV20-1 with TRBJ2-2; possibly TRBD2 for D (6 bases). V shed 6 bases and J shed 6 bases, with 20 bases lying between them. This CDR3 has 15 amino acids. The germline V gene encodes CDR1 DFQATT and CDR2 SNEGSKA (reference sequence).

This clonotype was counted only a few times. The J gene is TRBJ2-1, the V gene TRBV19; TRBD2 matches at 10 bases. The J segment lost 0 bases and the V segment lost 1 base, leaving 12 bases of the junction unmatched. CDR3 length: 20 residues. Germline assignment: CDR1 LNHDA and CDR2 SQIVND (reference sequence). The CDR3 here is CASSIGGLALGVSSYNEQFF. The CDR3 DNA reads TGTGCCAGTAGTATAGGGGGACTAGCGCTGGGGGTAAGCTCCTACAATGAGCAGTTCTTC.

In this sample, this clonotype turned up a few times. V is TRBV12-3 or TRBV12-4 and J is TRBJ1-6; tentatively, D is TRBD1 (5 bases). The length of the CDR3 is 13 residues. V lost 5 bases, J lost 10 bases, and 12 bases lay in between. CDR3 protein: CASSLGPGSPLHF. CDR3 bases: TGTGCCAGCAGTCTGGGACCGGGATCACCCCTCCACTTT.

The chain combines TRBV12-3 or TRBV12-4 with TRBJ1-5; D gene uncertain. V dropped 3 bases and J dropped 4 bases, with 7 bases sitting between them. The CDR3 length is 13 residues. Here the CDR3 DNA reads TGTGCCAGCAGTTTGGCGCAGAATCAGCCCCAGCATTTT. This gives the protein CASSLAQNQPQHF.

There are a few counts of this clonotype. V usage is TRBV6-2 or TRBV6-3 and J usage is TRBJ1-2; 7 nucleotides match TRBD1. The CDR3 is 14 amino acids. Germline CDR1 reads MNHEY; CDR2 reads SVGEGT. The J segment lost 4 bases and the V segment lost 6 bases, leaving 8 bases of the junction unmatched. The CDR3 DNA is TGTGCCAGCAGGGACCTCGGGACAGCCTATGGCTACACCTTC. Translated: CASRDLGTAYGYTF.

There are a few counts of this clonotype. The rearrangement uses TRBV6-2 or TRBV6-3 and TRBJ1-5; weak D call: TRBD1 (5 bases). Germline CDR1 reads MNHEY; CDR2 reads SVGEGT. V was pared by 6 bases and J by 9 bases, with 9 bases between. This CDR3 comprises 11 residues. CDR3 sequence reads: CASSSRGPQHF. CDR3 nucleotide sequence: TGTGCCAGCAGCAGTAGGGGGCCCCAGCATTTT.

CDR3 loop: CASSQDGHSNQPQHF. The CDR3 DNA follows: TGCGCCAGCAGCCAAGATGGACACAGCAATCAGCCCCAGCATTTT. The V gene is TRBV4-1, the J gene TRBJ1-5, with TRBD1 as a possible D gene (5 bases). The CDR3 covers 15 residues. Germline V lookup: CDR1 MGHRA, CDR2 YSYEKL. V lost 0 bases to trimming and J lost 1 base, with 7 bases between them.

J is TRBJ2-6 and V is TRBV6-2 or TRBV6-3, with a possible D match to TRBD2 (6 bases). This CDR3 is built from 18 residues. Germline CDR1 and CDR2: MNHEY and SVGEGT. Trimming left V 6 bases short and J 3 bases short, with 21 bases between. DNA of the CDR3: TGTGCCAGCAGAACCGGGACTGAGGAAAAGGGTGGGGCCAACGTCCTGACTTTC. It yields the protein CASRTGTEEKGGANVLTF.

The chain links TRBV10-3 to TRBJ2-3; the match to TRBD1 covers 9 bases. Germline-derived CDR1 and CDR2 are ENHRY and SYGVKD. The CDR3 covers 15 residues. J lost 4 bases, V lost 3 bases, and 5 bases had no gene match. The CDR3 sequence is CAISDKGTGPDTQYF. Written as DNA, the CDR3 is TGTGCCATCAGTGATAAGGGGACAGGGCCAGATACGCAGTATTTT.

The genes are TRBV7-9 and TRBJ1-2; perhaps TRBD1 as D (6 bases). The CDR3 is 15 amino acids. CDR1 is SEHNR, CDR2 FQNEAQ, per germline (reference sequence). V dropped 7 bases and J dropped 4 bases, with 19 bases sitting between them. The CDR3 sequence: CASTPRGGDIYGYTF. The DNA for the CDR3 is TGTGCCAGCACCCCTCGGGGGGGGGACATCTATGGCTACACCTTC.